This T cell receptor beta chain was recovered during a study of blood T cell repertoires in COVID-19. Study-level background: Italy, Spain and the United States were the sources of the convalescent and acute COVID-19 samples.

Trimming took 7 bases from V and 3 from J, leaving 12 bases between them. The CDR3 consists of 14 residues. From germline, CDR1 is MGHDK and CDR2 SYGVNS. This clone was counted only a few times. Sequenced by immunoSEQ multiplex PCR; TCRdb stores in-frame clones only, minus some. The repertoire consists of about 300,000 clones, with approximately 86% occurring once and the leading ten covering about 1.2%. The origin of this receptor is a man aged 70-80 years with acute or convalescent COVID-19. Sequencing input: peripheral blood. The chain links TRBV25-1 to TRBJ2-2; D possibly corresponds to TRBD1 (6 bases). In DNA, the CDR3 is TGTGCCAGCACCCCCGGACAGTACACCGGGGAGCTGTTTTTT. This codes for CASTPGQYTGELFF.